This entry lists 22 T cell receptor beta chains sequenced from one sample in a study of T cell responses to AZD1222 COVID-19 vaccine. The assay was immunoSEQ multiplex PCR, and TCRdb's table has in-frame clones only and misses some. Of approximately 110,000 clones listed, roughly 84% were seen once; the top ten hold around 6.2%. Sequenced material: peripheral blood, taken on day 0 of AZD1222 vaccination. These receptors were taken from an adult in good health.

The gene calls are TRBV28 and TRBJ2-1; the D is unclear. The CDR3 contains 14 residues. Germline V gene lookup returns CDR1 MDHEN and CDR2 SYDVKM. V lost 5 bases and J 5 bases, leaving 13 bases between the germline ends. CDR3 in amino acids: CASSTRTIHNEQFF. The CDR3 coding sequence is TGTGCCAGCAGTACACGGACCATCCACAATGAGCAGTTCTTC.

The CDR3 coding sequence is TGTGCCAGCAGCTTGGGCCGGACAGGGAAAAGTTATAATTCACCCCTCCACTTT. It translates to CASSLGRTGKSYNSPLHF. The rearrangement uses TRBV7-2 and TRBJ1-6; TRBD1 agrees at 8 bases. The CDR3 contains 18 residues. The V segment lost 3 bases and the J segment 4 bases; nucleotides outside the gene matches: 11. Germline CDR1 SGHTA, CDR2 FQGNSA.

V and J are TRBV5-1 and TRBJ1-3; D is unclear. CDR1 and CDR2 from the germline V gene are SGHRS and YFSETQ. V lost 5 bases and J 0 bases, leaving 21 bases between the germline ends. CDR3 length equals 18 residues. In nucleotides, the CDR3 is TGCGCCAGCAGTCGAGAGCCCCCGCGAACCTACTCTGGAAACACCATATATTTT. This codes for CASSREPPRTYSGNTIYF.

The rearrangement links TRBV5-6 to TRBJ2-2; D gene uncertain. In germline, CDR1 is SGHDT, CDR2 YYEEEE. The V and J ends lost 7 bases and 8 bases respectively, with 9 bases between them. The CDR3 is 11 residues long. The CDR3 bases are TGTGCCAGCTCCAAAATGGGGGAGCTGTTTTTT. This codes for CASSKMGELFF.

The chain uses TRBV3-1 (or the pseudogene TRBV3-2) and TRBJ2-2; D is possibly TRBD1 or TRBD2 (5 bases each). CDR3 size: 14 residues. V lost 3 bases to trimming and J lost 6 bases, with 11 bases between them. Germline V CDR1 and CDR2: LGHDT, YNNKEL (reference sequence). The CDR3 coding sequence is TGTGCCAGCAGCCACCGGGGACGGGCCGGGGAGCTGTTTTTT. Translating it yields CASSHRGRAGELFF.

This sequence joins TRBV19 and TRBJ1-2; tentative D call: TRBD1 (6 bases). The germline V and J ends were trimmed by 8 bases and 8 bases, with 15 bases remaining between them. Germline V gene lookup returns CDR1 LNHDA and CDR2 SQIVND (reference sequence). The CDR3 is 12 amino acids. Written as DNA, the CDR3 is TGTGCCAGTTCTACTCAGGGGAAAGGCTACACCTTC. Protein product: CASSTQGKGYTF.

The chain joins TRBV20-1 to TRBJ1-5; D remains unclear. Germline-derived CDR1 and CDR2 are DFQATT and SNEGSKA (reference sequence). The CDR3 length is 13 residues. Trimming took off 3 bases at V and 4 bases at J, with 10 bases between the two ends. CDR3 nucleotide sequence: TGCAGTGCTAGTGAGACCAAAAATCAGCCCCAGCATTTT. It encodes CSASETKNQPQHF.

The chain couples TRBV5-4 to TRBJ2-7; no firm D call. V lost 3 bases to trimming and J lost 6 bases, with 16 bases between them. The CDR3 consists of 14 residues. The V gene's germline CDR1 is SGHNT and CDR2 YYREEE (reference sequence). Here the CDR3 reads CASSSTPGSSEQYF. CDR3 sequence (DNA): TGTGCCAGCAGCTCTACTCCGGGCAGCTCCGAGCAGTACTTC.

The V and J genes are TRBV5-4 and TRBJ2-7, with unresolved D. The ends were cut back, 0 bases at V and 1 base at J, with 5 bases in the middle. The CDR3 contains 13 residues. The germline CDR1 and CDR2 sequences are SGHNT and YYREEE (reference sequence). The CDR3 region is CASSLDYSYEQYF. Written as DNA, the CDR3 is TGTGCCAGCAGCTTGGACTATTCCTACGAGCAGTACTTC.

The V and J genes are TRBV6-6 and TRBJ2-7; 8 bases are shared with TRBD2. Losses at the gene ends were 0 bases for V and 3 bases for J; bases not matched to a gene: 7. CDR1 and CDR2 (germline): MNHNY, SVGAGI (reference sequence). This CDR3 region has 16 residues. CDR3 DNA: TGTGCCAGCAGTTACTCGTGGCTAGCGGGTTACTACGAGCAGTACTTC. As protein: CASSYSWLAGYYEQYF.

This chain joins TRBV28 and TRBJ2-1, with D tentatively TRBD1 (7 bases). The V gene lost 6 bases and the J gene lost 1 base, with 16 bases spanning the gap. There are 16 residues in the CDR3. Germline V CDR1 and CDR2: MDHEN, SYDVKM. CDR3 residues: CASSSAGTVSYNEQFF. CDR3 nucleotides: TGTGCCAGCAGCTCCGCGGGGACAGTATCCTACAATGAGCAGTTCTTC.

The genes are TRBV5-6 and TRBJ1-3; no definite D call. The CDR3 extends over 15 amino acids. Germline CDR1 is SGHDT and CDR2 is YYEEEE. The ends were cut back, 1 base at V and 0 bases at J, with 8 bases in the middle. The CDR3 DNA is TGTGCCAGCAGCTTGACCAGGTCCTCTGGAAACACCATATATTTT. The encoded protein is CASSLTRSSGNTIYF. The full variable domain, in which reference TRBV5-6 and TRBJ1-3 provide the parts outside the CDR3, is DAGVTQSPTHLIKTRGQQVTLRCSPKSGHDTVSWYQQALGQGPQFIFQYYEEEERQRGNFPDRFSGHQFPNYSSELNVNALLLGDSALYLCASSLTRSSGNTIYFGEGSWLTVV.

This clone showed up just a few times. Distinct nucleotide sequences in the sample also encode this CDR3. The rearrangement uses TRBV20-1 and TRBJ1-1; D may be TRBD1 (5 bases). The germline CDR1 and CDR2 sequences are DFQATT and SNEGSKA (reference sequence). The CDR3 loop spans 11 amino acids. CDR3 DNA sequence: TGCAGCGCCGGGGCTAACACTGAAGCTTTCTTT. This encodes CSAGANTEAFF.

The CDR3 protein is CASSWGSPGSYEQYF. In DNA, the CDR3 is TGCGCCAGCAGCTGGGGGTCGCCGGGCTCCTACGAGCAGTACTTC. V gene TRBV5-1 combines with J gene TRBJ2-7; tentatively, D is TRBD1 or TRBD2 (5 bases each). This CDR3 has 15 amino acids. The germline V and J ends were trimmed by 3 bases and 0 bases, with 13 bases remaining between them. Looked up from germline, CDR1 is SGHRS and CDR2 is YFSETQ.

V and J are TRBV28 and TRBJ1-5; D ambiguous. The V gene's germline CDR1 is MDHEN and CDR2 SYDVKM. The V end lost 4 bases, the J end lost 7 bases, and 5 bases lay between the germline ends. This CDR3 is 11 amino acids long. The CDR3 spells CASSYDQPQHF. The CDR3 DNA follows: TGTGCCAGCAGTTATGACCAGCCCCAGCATTTT.

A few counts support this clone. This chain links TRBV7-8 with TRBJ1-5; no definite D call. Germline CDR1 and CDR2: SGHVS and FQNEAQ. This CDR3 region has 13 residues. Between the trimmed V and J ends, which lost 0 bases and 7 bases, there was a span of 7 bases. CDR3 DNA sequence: TGTGCCAGCAGCTTAGCACCCCAACAGCCCCAGCATTTT. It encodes CASSLAPQQPQHF.

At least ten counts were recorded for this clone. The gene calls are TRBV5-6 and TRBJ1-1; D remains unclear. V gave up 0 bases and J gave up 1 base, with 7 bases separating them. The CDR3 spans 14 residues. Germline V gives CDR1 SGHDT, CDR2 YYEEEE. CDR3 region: CASSLAGPNTEAFF. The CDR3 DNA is TGTGCCAGCAGCTTGGCCGGCCCGAACACTGAAGCTTTCTTT.

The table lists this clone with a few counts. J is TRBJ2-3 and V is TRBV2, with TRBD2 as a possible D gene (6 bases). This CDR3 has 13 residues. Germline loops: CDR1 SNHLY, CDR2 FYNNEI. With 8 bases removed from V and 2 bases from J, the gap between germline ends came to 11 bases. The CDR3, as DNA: TGTGCCAGCGGAGGGGCGTTCACAGATACGCAGTATTTT. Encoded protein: CASGGAFTDTQYF.

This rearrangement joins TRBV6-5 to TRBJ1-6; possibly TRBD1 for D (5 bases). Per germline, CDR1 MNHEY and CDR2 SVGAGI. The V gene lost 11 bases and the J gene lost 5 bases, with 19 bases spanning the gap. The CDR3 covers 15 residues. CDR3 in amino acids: CAPSPGTRDNSPLHF. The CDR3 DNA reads TGTGCCCCCTCGCCAGGGACCAGGGATAATTCACCCCTCCACTTT.

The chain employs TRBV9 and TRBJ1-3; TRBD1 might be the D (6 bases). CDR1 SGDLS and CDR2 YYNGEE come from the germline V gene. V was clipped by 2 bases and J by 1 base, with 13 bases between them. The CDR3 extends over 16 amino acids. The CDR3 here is CASSVQGKRSGNTIYF. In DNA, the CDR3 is TGTGCCAGCAGCGTTCAGGGGAAACGGTCTGGAAACACCATATATTTT.

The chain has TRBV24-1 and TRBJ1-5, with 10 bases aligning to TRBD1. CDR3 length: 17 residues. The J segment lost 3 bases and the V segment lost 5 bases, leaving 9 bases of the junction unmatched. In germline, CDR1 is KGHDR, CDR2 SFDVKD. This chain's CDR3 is CATSAEGTGDPNQPQHF. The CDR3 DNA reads TGTGCCACCAGTGCCGAAGGGACAGGGGACCCCAATCAGCCCCAGCATTTT.

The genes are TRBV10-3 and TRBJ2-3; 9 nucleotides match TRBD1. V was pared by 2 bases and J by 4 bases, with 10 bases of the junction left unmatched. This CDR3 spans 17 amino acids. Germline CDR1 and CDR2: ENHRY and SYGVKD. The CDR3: CAISEGTGNVLSDTQYF. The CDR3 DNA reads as TGTGCCATCAGTGAGGGGACAGGGAATGTTTTGTCAGATACGCAGTATTTT.